This entry lists 22 T cell receptor beta chains sequenced from one sample in a study of blood T cell repertoires in COVID-19. Clones were read by immunoSEQ multiplex PCR, and TCRdb kept only the in-frame ones, dropping some. The repertoire holds about 160,000 clones, with roughly 88% as singletons. Input material: peripheral blood. The receptors stem from a woman aged 80 or older with active or convalescent COVID-19.

This chain links TRBV11-3 with TRBJ1-1; TRBD1 matches 7 bases. The CDR3 is made up of 15 amino acids. The V gene end was trimmed by 5 bases and the J gene end by 1 base; junction bases not matched to a gene: 7. In germline, CDR1 is SGHNT, CDR2 YENEEA. The CDR3 DNA sequence: TGTGCCAGCAGCCTATCGGGACAGAGGAACACTGAAGCTTTCTTT. Its protein is CASSLSGQRNTEAFF. The full variable domain, rest sourced from reference TRBV11-3 and TRBJ1-1, is EAGVVQSPRYKIIEKKQPVAFWCNPISGHNTLYWYLQNLGQGPELLIRYENEEAVDDSQLPKDRFSAERLKGVDSTLKIQPAELGDSAVYLCASSLSGQRNTEAFFGQGTRLTVV.

The chain joins TRBV19 to TRBJ1-5, with TRBD1 matching over 7 bases. Per germline, CDR1 LNHDA and CDR2 SQIVND (reference sequence). The V and J ends lost 5 bases and 4 bases, in that order; junction bases with no gene match: 8. This CDR3 is built from 15 residues. The CDR3 reads CASSLPTGLNQPQHF. In DNA form, the CDR3 reads TGTGCCAGTAGTCTCCCGACAGGGTTGAATCAGCCCCAGCATTTT.

The V and J genes are TRBV4-2 and TRBJ2-2, with 8 bases that match TRBD2. The CDR3 runs 19 residues. CDR1 is LGHNA, CDR2 YNFKEQ, per germline. V gave up 0 bases and J gave up 7 bases; unmatched junction bases: 16. The CDR3 spells CASSQDTPGGGMGIGELFF. DNA of the CDR3: TGTGCCAGCAGCCAAGATACCCCCGGGGGGGGGATGGGGATCGGGGAGCTGTTTTTT.

The chain recombines TRBV3-1 (or the pseudogene TRBV3-2) with TRBJ2-2, with TRBD2 matching over 8 bases. The length of the CDR3 is 15 residues. With V trimmed by 4 bases and J by 7 bases, 8 bases remained unmatched. Germline V lookup: CDR1 LGHDT, CDR2 YNNKEL (reference sequence). The chain's CDR3 is CASSLLAGSGGELFF. CDR3 coding DNA: TGTGCCAGCAGCCTATTAGCGGGGAGTGGCGGGGAGCTGTTTTTT.

This clone came up once. This chain links TRBV4-2 with TRBJ1-2; 8 positions match TRBD1. Germline values: CDR1 LGHNA, CDR2 YNFKEQ. The junction had 6 bases not matched to a gene; V was cut back by 3 bases and J by 6 bases. The CDR3 loop spans 14 amino acids. CDR3 sequence: CASSQTDRDNGYTF. The CDR3 coding sequence is TGTGCCAGCAGCCAGACGGACAGGGACAATGGCTACACCTTC.

This clone was seen a handful of times. V and J are TRBV4-1 and TRBJ1-2; no clear D. Germline V lookup: CDR1 MGHRA, CDR2 YSYEKL. Deletions cut 0 bases from V and 5 bases from J, with 13 bases between. The CDR3 is made up of 15 amino acids. The CDR3 DNA reads TGCGCCAGCAGCCAAGATCGTGGCAGGTCATATGGCTACACCTTC. It specifies CASSQDRGRSYGYTF.

This chain links TRBV3-1 (or the pseudogene TRBV3-2) with TRBJ1-6; a possible D gene is TRBD1 (6 bases). The CDR3 consists of 16 residues. Trimming left V 6 bases short and J 1 base short, with 13 bases between. Germline V lookup: CDR1 LGHDT, CDR2 YNNKEL (reference sequence). Here the CDR3 reads CASRQGPGSYNSPLHF. The CDR3 nucleotides read TGTGCCAGCAGACAGGGCCCTGGGTCCTATAATTCACCCCTCCACTTT.

This chain uses TRBV6-5 with TRBJ1-2; 10 bases are a match to TRBD1. The V gene's germline CDR1 is MNHEY and CDR2 SVGAGI. V shed 6 bases and J 3 bases; nucleotides not matched to a gene: 1. The CDR3 consists of 13 residues. CDR3 protein: CASRTGGDYGYTF. CDR3 nucleotides: TGTGCCAGCAGGACAGGGGGCGACTATGGCTACACCTTC.

This chain uses TRBV3-1 (or the pseudogene TRBV3-2) with TRBJ2-3, with a possible D match to TRBD2 (7 bases). This CDR3 contains 22 residues. The V end lost 0 bases, the J end lost 0 bases, and 28 bases lay between the germline ends. Germline CDR1 and CDR2: LGHDT and YNNKEL (reference sequence). DNA for the CDR3: TGTGCCAGCAGCCAAGAAGTTCACCAGCTGGCGGGGGCCAATACTAGCACAGATACGCAGTATTTT. It codes for CASSQEVHQLAGANTSTDTQYF.

The J gene is TRBJ1-6, the V gene TRBV3-1 (or the pseudogene TRBV3-2); D not certain. CDR3 size: 16 residues. Germline V gene lookup returns CDR1 LGHDT and CDR2 YNNKEL (reference sequence). Trimming removed 1 base at V and 0 bases at J, with 7 bases between. The chain's CDR3 is CASSQGSGSYNSPLHF. CDR3 DNA sequence: TGTGCCAGCAGCCAAGGTTCCGGCTCCTATAATTCACCCCTCCACTTT.

This chain links TRBV12-5 with TRBJ1-5; 11 bases align to TRBD1. The CDR3 consists of 13 residues. Trimming at V came to 6 bases and at J to 7 bases, leaving 2 bases not matched to a gene. Germline V gene sequence: CDR1 LGHNT, CDR2 FRNRAP. The CDR3 DNA reads as TGTGCTAGTGGCCGGACAGGGGGCCAGCCCCAGCATTTT. Its protein is CASGRTGGQPQHF.

The chain carries TRBV11-2 and TRBJ1-1; tentative D call: TRBD1 (6 bases). Trimming removed 0 bases at V and 2 bases at J, with 13 bases between. This CDR3 spans 16 amino acids. CDR1 is SGHAT and CDR2 is FQNNGV in the germline V gene. As DNA, the CDR3 is TGTGCCAGCAGCTTAGACCAGGGGAGTTTCAACACTGAAGCTTTCTTT. This translates into CASSLDQGSFNTEAFF.

The chain links TRBV7-2 to TRBJ2-3; no firm D call. The CDR3 extends over 11 amino acids. V lost 5 bases and J 4 bases, leaving 4 bases between the germline ends. Germline V gene sequence: CDR1 SGHTA, CDR2 FQGNSA. The CDR3 here is CASSRADTQYF. CDR3 DNA: TGTGCCAGCAGCCGGGCAGATACGCAGTATTTT.

This clone has just one count. The chain employs TRBV29-1 and TRBJ1-1; 8 bases line up with TRBD1. This CDR3 contains 15 residues. Trimming removed 7 bases from V and 4 bases from J; junction bases left unmatched: 14. Germline V gene lookup returns CDR1 SQVTM and CDR2 ANQGSEA. CDR3 protein: CSAGGVRTGPTEAFF. The CDR3 nucleotides are TGCAGCGCCGGAGGGGTTCGGACAGGGCCCACTGAAGCTTTCTTT.

The chain uses TRBV7-9 and TRBJ1-1, with TRBD1 matching 8 bases. The CDR3 spans 14 residues. J lost 4 bases, V lost 3 bases, and 4 bases had no gene match. From germline, CDR1 is SEHNR and CDR2 FQNEAQ (reference sequence). The DNA for the CDR3 is TGTGCCAGCAGCTTGCAGGGGGCTGTCACTGAAGCTTTCTTT. Protein sequence: CASSLQGAVTEAFF.

The chain couples TRBV28 to TRBJ1-1; possibly TRBD1 for D (5 bases). The germline CDR1 and CDR2 sequences are MDHEN and SYDVKM. Between the trimmed V and J ends, which lost 10 bases and 4 bases, there was a span of 16 bases. The CDR3 is 13 residues long. CDR3 sequence (DNA): TGTGCCACCGGGGGGGGATTTAGCACTGAAGCTTTCTTT. It codes for CATGGGFSTEAFF.

The V and J genes are TRBV5-1 and TRBJ1-1, with D possibly TRBD1 on 5 matching bases. Germline loops: CDR1 SGHRS, CDR2 YFSETQ. The CDR3 consists of 15 residues. The ends were cut back, 0 bases at V and 4 bases at J, with 13 bases in the middle. CDR3 loop: CASSLGGDPATEAFF. CDR3 coding DNA: TGCGCCAGCAGCTTGGGCGGGGACCCGGCCACTGAAGCTTTCTTT.

The rearrangement joins TRBV7-6 to TRBJ1-1; no definite D call. Germline CDR1 SGHVS, CDR2 FNYEAQ. CDR3 length equals 16 residues. The V end was cut by 0 bases, the J end by 0 bases, with 11 bases between. In DNA form, the CDR3 reads TGTGCCAGCAGCTTAGCCCCCCCGGCGGTGAACACTGAAGCTTTCTTT. Translated: CASSLAPPAVNTEAFF.

The chain carries TRBV4-1 and TRBJ1-6, with TRBD1 matching 8 bases. Trimming took 7 bases from V and 9 from J; bases not matched to a gene: 8. CDR1 and CDR2 (germline): MGHRA, YSYEKL. CDR3 length equals 14 residues. This CDR3 is CASNQGAPGSPLHF. CDR3 nucleotide sequence: TGCGCCAGCAACCAGGGGGCTCCGGGTTCACCCCTCCACTTT.

This chain connects TRBV6-5 to TRBJ1-1; D is undetermined. There are 12 residues in the CDR3. V gave up 8 bases and J gave up 1 base, with 8 bases separating them. Germline V lookup: CDR1 MNHEY, CDR2 SVGAGI. The CDR3 here is CASVAENTEAFF. The CDR3, as DNA: TGTGCCAGCGTGGCCGAGAACACTGAAGCTTTCTTT.

The chain carries TRBV21-1 and TRBJ2-5; the tabulated D call, TRBD1, remains unverified against the DNA. TRBV21-1 is a known pseudogene. CDR3 length: 14 residues. The CDR3 DNA reads as TGTGCCAGCAGCAAAGCGGGCATGAAAGAGACCCAGTACTTC. Amino acid sequence: CASSKAGMKETQYF.

The chain's CDR3 is CASSLDDNEQYF. As DNA, the CDR3 is TGTGCCAGCAGTCTAGACGATAACGAGCAGTACTTC. V and J are TRBV6-2 or TRBV6-3 and TRBJ2-7; D is unresolved. The CDR3 consists of 12 residues. Germline loops: CDR1 MNHEY, CDR2 SVGEGT. V was cut by 5 bases and J by 5 bases, with 10 bases left in between.